The 12 T cell receptor beta chains in this list originate from one sample, sequenced in a study of blood T cells in healthy people across ages. The use of a sample-barcoded 5' primer and a J-beta primer mix characterized a second PCR of roughly 6 to 11 cycles. TCRdb reprocessed the 5' RACE reads via MiXCR and lists one record per CDR3 protein. Seen here are a few hundred thousand distinct CDR3 sequences, 45% to 65% observed once, and the top ten hold roughly 51%. The source material was blood. All receptors come from a man aged 60-69 years in good health.

The rearrangement joins TRBV5-1 to TRBJ2-7; 7 bases line up with TRBD1. The DNA matches TRBJ2-5 better at its end, which makes the J call doubtful. Germline CDR1 is SGHRS and CDR2 is YFSETQ. There are 15 residues in the CDR3. The CDR3 bases are TGCGCCAGCAGCTTGGCCGGGACAGATAAAGAGACCCAGTACTTC. It translates to CASSLAGTDKETQYF.

The V call is TRBV12-3 or TRBV12-4, the J call TRBJ2-4; 13 bases are shared with TRBD2. The last part of the DNA fits TRBJ2-7 better; the J call may be wrong. The CDR3 contains 16 residues. In DNA form, the CDR3 reads TGTGCCAGCAGCCTGACTAGCGGGGGGACGAGGTACGAGCAGTACTTC. It codes for CASSLTSGGTRYEQYF.

The chain has TRBV9 and TRBJ2-7; TRBD2 agrees at 8 bases. The J call is uncertain, as TRBJ2-5 better fits the DNA end. Germline V gives CDR1 SGDLS, CDR2 YYNGEE. The CDR3 extends over 16 amino acids. The CDR3 nucleotides read TGTGCCAGCAGCGCCCCTCCGGGGGGGGACCAAGAGACCCAGTACTTC. Translated: CASSAPPGGDQETQYF.

The V and J genes are TRBV7-2 and TRBJ2-1; D is unresolved. In germline, CDR1 is SGHTA, CDR2 FQGNSA. The CDR3 spans 12 residues. V was cut by 5 bases and J by 12 bases, with 14 bases left in between. CDR3 loop: CASSRGRTGQFF. The CDR3 bases are TGTGCCAGCAGCCGAGGACGGACGGGGCAGTTCTTC.

This clonotype was picked up many times. The V call is TRBV25-1, the J call TRBJ2-3; 13 positions match TRBD2. There are 15 residues in the CDR3. CDR1 and CDR2 from the germline V gene are MGHDK and SYGVNS. With V trimmed by 5 bases and J by 3 bases, 2 bases remained unmatched. CDR3 protein: CASSRTSGGTDTQYF. As DNA, the CDR3 is TGTGCCAGCAGTCGGACTAGCGGGGGAACAGATACGCAGTATTTT.

The rearrangement joins TRBV29-1 to TRBJ2-5; D tentatively reads TRBD1 or TRBD2 (5 bases each). Trimming pared 5 bases from V and 1 base from J, leaving 17 bases between. Germline V gene data show CDR1 as SQVTM and CDR2 as ANQGSEA. This CDR3 has 15 residues. CDR3 protein: CSVSGRPSGQETQYF. Here the CDR3 DNA reads TGCAGCGTTTCGGGACGCCCGTCAGGCCAAGAGACCCAGTACTTC.

This rearrangement joins TRBV7-2 to TRBJ1-4; D is uncertain. Germline V CDR1 and CDR2: SGHTA, FQGNSA. This CDR3 has 12 amino acids. Trimming cost V 3 bases and J 5 bases, with 4 bases left between them. CDR3 loop: CASSLRNEKLFF. The CDR3, as DNA: TGTGCCAGCAGCTTGCGGAATGAAAAACTGTTTTTT.

This clonotype appeared a few times. The V gene is TRBV2, the J gene TRBJ2-3; D might be TRBD1 (6 bases). V lost 3 bases to trimming and J lost 5 bases, with 12 bases between them. Germline CDR1 is SNHLY and CDR2 is FYNNEI. The CDR3 consists of 14 residues. The CDR3 region has the DNA TGTGCCAGCAGTGATTCTGGGGGCCGAGATACGCAGTATTTT. Its translation: CASSDSGGRDTQYF.

The chain uses TRBV6-4 and TRBJ2-5, with 10 bases aligning to TRBD2. Per germline, CDR1 MRHNA and CDR2 SNTAGT. The CDR3 runs 16 residues. The V segment lost 2 bases and the J segment 1 base; nucleotides outside the gene matches: 4. The CDR3 reads CASSDPGLAVQETQYF. The CDR3 DNA follows: TGTGCCAGCAGTGACCCCGGACTAGCGGTCCAAGAGACCCAGTACTTC.

The V and J genes are TRBV7-2 and TRBJ2-4, with 8 bases matching TRBD2. Per germline, CDR1 SGHTA and CDR2 FQGNSA. The CDR3 sequence is 13 residues long. The V segment lost 5 bases and the J segment 8 bases; nucleotides outside the gene matches: 5. The CDR3 DNA sequence: TGTGCCAGCAGCCCTAGCGGGTTGGACATTCAGTACTTC. This encodes CASSPSGLDIQYF.

V gene TRBV5-1 combines with J gene TRBJ1-1; D gene unclear. The CDR3 covers 13 residues. Deletions cut 2 bases from V and 0 bases from J, with 5 bases between. The germline V gene has CDR1 SGHRS and CDR2 YFSETQ. CDR3 DNA: TGCGCCAGCAGCTTCCGCCTGAACACTGAAGCTTTCTTT. Its translation: CASSFRLNTEAFF.

J is TRBJ2-7 and V is TRBV20-1; no reliable D call. The CDR3 length is 13 residues. V was pared by 7 bases and J by 1 base, with 14 bases between. CDR1 and CDR2 (germline): DFQATT, SNEGSKA (reference sequence). The CDR3 here is CSDIGMGSYEQYF. As DNA, the CDR3 is TGCAGTGACATTGGGATGGGGTCCTACGAGCAGTACTTC.